The 29 T cell receptor beta chains given below trace back to one sample, sequenced in a study of pediatric ulcerative colitis. Libraries were prepared by immunoSEQ multiplex PCR; TCRdb keeps only in-frame clonotypes and omits some of them. The sample comprises 65,000 or so clones, less than 90% of which are singletons, and approximately 3.7% rests with the top ten. The sample was blood. The receptor set was obtained from a boy younger than 18 with severe ulcerative colitis.

The J gene is TRBJ2-1, the V gene TRBV7-6, with D uncertain. The V gene's germline CDR1 is SGHVS and CDR2 FNYEAQ. The CDR3 spans 11 residues. V lost 6 bases and J lost 6, with 6 bases in between. DNA for the CDR3: TGTGCCAGCAGGGCCTCCAATGAGCAGTTCTTC. It encodes CASRASNEQFF.

The chain has TRBV19 and TRBJ1-3, with D possibly TRBD1 on 6 matching bases. Trimming pared 7 bases from V and 0 bases from J, leaving 22 bases between. The CDR3 is 18 residues long. Germline V gene lookup returns CDR1 LNHDA and CDR2 SQIVND (reference sequence). The chain's CDR3 is CASTPPLLGQLSGNTIYF. DNA for the CDR3: TGTGCCAGTACCCCCCCTTTACTCGGACAGCTCTCTGGAAACACCATATATTTT.

The chain links TRBV27 to TRBJ2-7; D might be TRBD1 (6 bases). The CDR3 runs to 15 residues. V lost 5 bases and J 0 bases, leaving 14 bases between the germline ends. From germline, CDR1 is MNHEY and CDR2 SMNVEV (reference sequence). The CDR3 nucleotides read TGTGCCAGCAGTGCGCAGGGGTTTAGCTCCTACGAGCAGTACTTC. The encoded protein is CASSAQGFSSYEQYF.

The chain combines TRBV5-5 with TRBJ1-2; no definite D call. Germline CDR1 reads SGHKS; CDR2 reads YYEKEE (reference sequence). The CDR3 is made up of 12 amino acids. V shed 6 bases and J shed 2 bases, with 8 bases lying between them. This chain's CDR3 is CASTKENYGYTF. The CDR3 bases are TGTGCCAGCACCAAGGAAAACTATGGCTACACCTTC.

The gene calls are TRBV5-4 and TRBJ2-1, with 14 bases fitting TRBD2. Germline CDR1 is SGHNT and CDR2 is YYREEE (reference sequence). The CDR3 contains 16 residues. The V gene end was trimmed by 1 base and the J gene end by 8 bases; junction bases not matched to a gene: 5. For the CDR3, the DNA is TGTGCCAGCAGCTTGATGGGACTAGCGGGAGACCATGAGCAGTTCTTC. Translation gives CASSLMGLAGDHEQFF.

This clone was counted once. The V call is TRBV28, the J call TRBJ2-7; a weak D match, TRBD1 (5 bases). The CDR3 runs 12 residues. Looked up from germline, CDR1 is MDHEN and CDR2 is SYDVKM. V lost 6 bases, J lost 3 bases, and 9 bases lay in between. The CDR3: CASSLTDYEQYF. In DNA, the CDR3 is TGTGCCAGCAGCCTGACAGACTACGAGCAGTACTTC.

This clone came up once. This chain's CDR3 is CASSEDRTYYEQYF. In DNA, the CDR3 is TGTGCCAGCAGTGAAGACAGGACCTACTACGAGCAGTACTTC. The chain links TRBV6-1 to TRBJ2-7, with D possibly TRBD1 on 5 matching bases. The CDR3 length is 14 residues. Trimming shortened V by 1 base and J by 3 bases, and 10 bases separated the two germline ends. Germline V gene lookup returns CDR1 MNHNS and CDR2 SASEGT.

The V call is TRBV30, the J call TRBJ1-3; D perhaps matches TRBD1 (5 bases). V shed 5 bases and J shed 1 base, with 24 bases lying between them. The CDR3 contains 18 residues. The germline V gene encodes CDR1 GTSNPN and CDR2 SVGIG (reference sequence). CDR3 sequence reads: CAWGWGTAPRLSGNTIYF. CDR3 bases: TGTGCCTGGGGGTGGGGGACGGCTCCTAGACTTTCTGGAAACACCATATATTTT.

The chain uses TRBV4-3 and TRBJ2-7; no definite D call. CDR3 size: 14 residues. CDR1 and CDR2 from the germline V gene are LGHNA and YSLEER. Trimming removed 1 base from V and 3 bases from J, with 10 bases in between. The CDR3 nucleotides read TGCGCCAGCAGCCAAGGACCTGACTTCTACGAGCAGTACTTC. Translated, it gives CASSQGPDFYEQYF.

This sequence joins TRBV19 and TRBJ1-2; weak D call: TRBD1 (5 bases). Trimming removed 1 base from V and 6 bases from J, with 21 bases in between. Germline V gene data show CDR1 as LNHDA and CDR2 as SQIVND (reference sequence). The CDR3 spans 17 residues. The CDR3 reads CASSIVGESRHLNGYTF. The CDR3, as DNA: TGTGCCAGTAGTATAGTGGGGGAATCGAGGCATTTGAATGGCTACACCTTC.

V is TRBV19 and J is TRBJ1-3; D unclear. This CDR3 has 16 amino acids. Germline CDR1 and CDR2: LNHDA and SQIVND (reference sequence). Between the trimmed V and J ends, which lost 0 bases and 2 bases, there was a span of 11 bases. Written as DNA, the CDR3 is TGTGCCAGTAGTATAGACAGCCTCGAGGCTGGAAACACCATATATTTT. Translating it yields CASSIDSLEAGNTIYF.

V gene TRBV19 combines with J gene TRBJ2-5; TRBD2 agrees at 8 bases. CDR1 is LNHDA and CDR2 is SQIVND in the germline V gene (reference sequence). CDR3 length: 13 residues. V shed 3 bases and J 4 bases; nucleotides not matched to a gene: 1. This CDR3 is CASSIGGGETQYF. The CDR3 bases are TGTGCCAGTAGTATCGGGGGGGGAGAGACCCAGTACTTC.

The CDR3 DNA is TGTGCCAGCAGCGTAGGTCCGGGACAGGGCTACGAGCAGTACTTC. Translation gives CASSVGPGQGYEQYF. The chain carries TRBV9 and TRBJ2-7, with 9 bases aligning to TRBD1. Trimming at V came to 0 bases and at J to 3 bases, leaving 4 bases not matched to a gene. Germline CDR1 reads SGDLS; CDR2 reads YYNGEE. This CDR3 region has 15 residues.

In its sample, this clone was seen once. The chain employs TRBV28 and TRBJ2-3, with D possibly called TRBD1 or TRBD2 (6 bases each). The CDR3 is 18 residues long. V was pared by 5 bases and J by 2 bases, with 23 bases between. Germline CDR1 MDHEN, CDR2 SYDVKM. The CDR3 here is CASSHTGGGKGDTDTQYF. The CDR3 DNA reads TGTGCCAGCAGTCATACAGGTGGGGGGAAGGGGGACACAGATACGCAGTATTTT.

In its sample, this clone was seen once. The V call is TRBV28, the J call TRBJ1-1; D might be TRBD1 (6 bases). The length of the CDR3 is 16 residues. V was pared by 3 bases and J by 10 bases, with 24 bases between. CDR1 and CDR2 (germline): MDHEN, SYDVKM. The CDR3 reads CASSFDYRDGDRGAFF. The CDR3 region has the DNA TGTGCCAGCAGTTTCGACTACAGGGATGGCGATCGTGGAGCTTTCTTT.

J is TRBJ1-2 and V is TRBV4-3; D is unclear. The CDR3 spans 16 residues. V lost 0 bases and J 0 bases, leaving 11 bases between the germline ends. CDR1 and CDR2 (germline): LGHNA, YSLEER. As DNA, the CDR3 is TGCGCCAGCAGCCAAGATCGGAGATTTACTAACTATGGCTACACCTTC. Its protein is CASSQDRRFTNYGYTF.

The CDR3 loop is CASSLGVGDYGYTF. The CDR3 region has the DNA TGCGCCAGCAGCTTGGGTGTAGGAGACTATGGCTACACCTTC. The chain employs TRBV5-1 and TRBJ1-2; D is unresolved. Trimming left V 0 bases short and J 3 bases short, with 9 bases between. The germline V gene has CDR1 SGHRS and CDR2 YFSETQ. CDR3 length: 14 amino acids.

This clone occurred once. This chain connects TRBV7-9 to TRBJ2-5; D is undetermined. Germline V gives CDR1 SEHNR, CDR2 FQNEAQ (reference sequence). CDR3 length: 13 residues. V was shortened by 4 bases and J by 3 bases, with 9 bases between the two germline ends. CDR3 nucleotide sequence: TGTGCCAGCAGCTATCATCTCGAAGAGACCCAGTACTTC. It yields the protein CASSYHLEETQYF.

The J gene is TRBJ2-5, the V gene TRBV27, with D possibly TRBD1 on 6 matching bases. CDR3 length: 14 residues. Trimming shortened V by 6 bases and J by 4 bases, and 15 bases separated the two germline ends. The germline gives CDR1 MNHEY, CDR2 SMNVEV (reference sequence). This CDR3 reads CASSRGGPGETQYF. CDR3 DNA: TGTGCCAGCAGCCGAGGGGGACCTGGAGAGACCCAGTACTTC.

This chain links TRBV30 with TRBJ1-2, with D perhaps matching TRBD1 (6 bases). The CDR3 runs to 14 residues. Trimming pared 2 bases from V and 4 bases from J, leaving 14 bases between. Germline V gene data show CDR1 as GTSNPN and CDR2 as SVGIG (reference sequence). DNA of the CDR3: TGTGCCTGGAGTTTTAGGGGGGGCATCTATGGCTACACCTTC. Translated: CAWSFRGGIYGYTF.

This rearrangement joins TRBV11-2 to TRBJ2-7; D is unresolved. Germline V gene sequence: CDR1 SGHAT, CDR2 FQNNGV. Trimming shortened V by 0 bases and J by 3 bases, and 9 bases separated the two germline ends. The CDR3 has 14 amino acids. CDR3 in amino acids: CASSLDWAGYEQYF. DNA of the CDR3: TGTGCCAGCAGCTTAGATTGGGCCGGCTACGAGCAGTACTTC. Full variable domain (missing parts from reference TRBV11-2 and TRBJ2-7): EAGVAQSPRYKIIEKRQSVAFWCNPISGHATLYWYQQILGQGPKLLIQFQNNGVVDDSQLPKDRFSAERLKGVDSTLKIQPAKLEDSAVYLCASSLDWAGYEQYFGPGTRLTVT.

The rearrangement uses TRBV7-2 and TRBJ2-1; no clear D. In germline, CDR1 is SGHTA, CDR2 FQGNSA. Trimming took 2 bases from V and 4 from J, leaving 21 bases between them. CDR3 size: 18 residues. The CDR3 loop is CASSLNAPAGANYNEQFF. The CDR3 region has the DNA TGTGCCAGCAGCTTAAATGCACCAGCAGGAGCGAATTACAATGAGCAGTTCTTC.

The V and J genes are TRBV5-1 and TRBJ2-7, with a tentative D call TRBD2 (6 bases). The CDR3 consists of 17 residues. Germline assignment: CDR1 SGHRS and CDR2 YFSETQ. Between the trimmed V and J ends, which lost 3 bases and 0 bases, there was a span of 19 bases. The CDR3 loop reads CASSYGLTSQGSYEQYF. The CDR3 DNA reads as TGCGCCAGCAGCTACGGCCTTACTAGCCAAGGCTCCTACGAGCAGTACTTC.

The chain employs TRBV2 and TRBJ2-1; D is undetermined. V lost 7 bases and J 4 bases, leaving 14 bases between the germline ends. The CDR3 covers 14 residues. Germline lookup yields CDR1 SNHLY and CDR2 FYNNEI. The CDR3 DNA reads as TGTGCCAGCATGGCCCAGCGTTCGTACAATGAGCAGTTCTTC. This gives the protein CASMAQRSYNEQFF. Supplemented by reference TRBV2 and TRBJ2-1, the full variable domain reads EPEVTQTPSHQVTQMGQEVILRCVPISNHLYFYWYRQILGQKVEFLVSFYNNEISEKSEIFDDQFSVERPDGSNFTLKIRSTKLEDSAMYFCASMAQRSYNEQFFGPGTRLTVL.

The chain has TRBV15 and TRBJ2-5; D may match TRBD1 or TRBD2 (5 bases each). Per germline, CDR1 LNHNV and CDR2 YYDKDF (reference sequence). Between the trimmed V and J ends, which lost 1 base and 4 bases, there was a span of 10 bases. This CDR3 comprises 14 residues. CDR3 protein: CATSRGGSRETQYF. The CDR3 DNA sequence: TGTGCCACCAGCAGAGGGGGGAGTCGAGAGACCCAGTACTTC.

The chain is built from TRBV7-9 and TRBJ2-5; TRBD1 agrees at 8 bases. V trimming: 5 bases; J trimming: 3 bases; junction bases outside the gene matches: 11. CDR3 length equals 16 residues. The germline V gene encodes CDR1 SEHNR and CDR2 FQNEAQ (reference sequence). CDR3 in amino acids: CASSTFDGQGKETQYF. CDR3 nucleotide sequence: TGTGCCAGCAGCACCTTTGACGGACAGGGAAAAGAGACCCAGTACTTC. Supplemented by reference TRBV7-9 and TRBJ2-5, the full variable domain reads DTGVSQNPRHKITKRGQNVTFRCDPISEHNRLYWYRQTLGQGPEFLTYFQNEAQLEKSRLLSDRFSAERPKGSFSTLEIQRTEQGDSAMYLCASSTFDGQGKETQYFGPGTRLLVL.

The rearrangement joins TRBV4-2 to TRBJ2-1, with 7 bases that match TRBD2. Per germline, CDR1 LGHNA and CDR2 YNFKEQ. The CDR3 runs to 14 residues. Trimming cost V 0 bases and J 7 bases; bases outside gene matches: 3. CDR3 DNA: TGTGCCAGCAGCCAAGAGATGGGGGGGAATGAGCAGTTCTTC. Its translation: CASSQEMGGNEQFF.

The chain employs TRBV5-1 and TRBJ2-7; D uncertain. Between the trimmed V and J ends, which lost 1 base and 1 base, there was a span of 6 bases. The CDR3 is 13 amino acids. Germline loops: CDR1 SGHRS, CDR2 YFSETQ. The CDR3 is CASSLMVSYEQYF. In DNA form, the CDR3 reads TGCGCCAGCAGCTTGATGGTGTCCTACGAGCAGTACTTC.

The chain is built from TRBV11-3 and TRBJ2-5; maybe TRBD1 (5 bases). This CDR3 comprises 14 residues. The V end lost 1 base, the J end lost 3 bases, and 9 bases lay between the germline ends. CDR1 is SGHNT, CDR2 YENEEA, per germline. CDR3 DNA: TGTGCCAGCAGCTTAGTTGGGGCGGAAGAGACCCAGTACTTC. Its protein is CASSLVGAEETQYF.